This entry concerns a single TCR beta chain. This clonotype was picked up many times. There is no known antigen for this receptor. No base-level quality is on record; no much larger clone is a single base apart. This entry comes from a study of spatial heterogeneity in lung cancer (dated by TCRdb to the late 2010s). General notes on the study: Beta-chain transcripts were consistently detected in greater numbers than alpha-chain transcripts, which likely reflected higher beta-chain transcript abundance. TCR transcript counts in tumor regions correlated strongly with a T cell transcriptional module score from matched bulk RNA-seq. In the raw uncorrected reads, each unique combination of TCR and UMI appeared more than ten times on average. TCR alpha and beta repertoires were quantitatively compared across multiple tumor regions, matched nontumor lung and blood in non-small cell lung cancer. Nonsynonymous mutation counts, determined by whole-exome sequencing of tumor tissue, were related to features of the TCR repertoire. At surgery, hundreds of tumor regions, approximately 64 matched nontumor lung samples and some 54 PBMC samples were TCR-sequenced for both alpha and beta chains. The paper as a whole reports these results and caveats: The tumor nonsynonymous mutation count correlated with the number of expanded alpha and beta TCRs within the tumor. TCR-seq coverage of tumor T cells was estimated at only approximately 7% for alpha chains and about 13% for beta chains. Additional single-cell paired TCR alpha and beta sequencing was considered necessary to confirm, at a functional level, the hypothesis that regional TCRs recognize regional mutations. Counts of ubiquitous and regional expanded TCRs were found to correlate with counts of ubiquitous and regional nonsynonymous mutations, respectively.

Based on the germline V gene (reference sequence), the CDR1 and CDR2 sequences are DFQATT and SNEGSKA. The cysteine opens and the phenylalanine closes a CDR3 of 16 amino acids. The sequence is cut down to CDR3 DNA, 48 bases in frame from base 1. Germline trimming: 2 bases from V, 5 bases from J; junction bases outside gene matches: 10. The sample's time point label, in plain terms: sample taken at primary tumor resection. Donors were 72 patients with early-stage, untreated non-small cell lung cancer from the lung TRACERx cohort. Whole RNA extracted from tumor and nontumor lung tissue, or from cryopreserved PBMC samples, was used for TCR sequencing without cell sorting. Only patients with enough RNA available from two or more tumor regions were chosen for TCR sequencing. Tumor and adjacent nontumor lung specimens were reviewed by a lung pathologist before selection. The library was obtained by 5' RACE. The sequencer listed for this sample is NextSeq 500. In the TCR library protocol, a unique molecular identifier was attached to each TCR cDNA molecule so that PCR and sequencing errors could be corrected. In the original analysis: Decombinator tools were used for TCR identification, UMI-based error correction and CDR3 extraction. TCRs above a frequency of 2 per 1,000, corresponding to the top 1% of the tumor frequency distribution, were defined as expanded. Expanded tumor TCRs were classed as regional if statistically deemed absent (corrected P<0.05) from at least one tumor region, otherwise ubiquitous. Renyi diversity was computed with the R vegan package after each repertoire had been subsampled 100 times to 5,000 TCRs. To build CDR3 similarity networks, amino acid triplet string-kernel similarity was used, and CDR3s were connected when their pairwise similarity was above 0.82. In TCRdb, the public reads were trimmed at Q25 with fastp and aligned with MiXCR, with productive beta chains retained. Rows are combined by CDR3 protein, so each entry shows the most common genes and DNA. TCRdb assigned the V and J calls; the authors' analysis was not used. The sample data list 100,000 or so distinct CDR3 sequences, and about 4.6% of these were observed just once. The ten largest clones capture 21% of the sample.

This chain is built from TRBV20-1 and TRBJ2-7, with 12 bases aligning to TRBD2. The source is a male donor with early-stage non-small cell lung cancer. Specimen: lung tumor tissue, collected at surgery. The DNA sequence is as follows: TGCAGTGCTAGACCTAGCGGGAGGGCCAAGGGCGACGAGCAGTACTTC. It codes for CSARPSGRAKGDEQYF.